This T cell receptor beta chain was recovered during a study of vaccination and CD4 T cells after COVID-19. Notes on this clonotype: Antigen unknown.

The treatment denotes: roughly ten-day PBMC culture with coronavirus spike peptide pools or control peptides (ViraFEST assay). The Oncomine TCR Beta short-read assay sequenced DNA from cultured CD4+ T cells. One entry per CDR3 protein results from TCRdb running MiXCR on the PCR reads. The sample holds under 20,000 distinct CDR3 sequences, about four fifths seen once. The clonotype comes from a human donor who received a COVID-19 vaccine. The specimen comprised CD4+ T cells from blood, cultured in vitro, sampled after SARS-CoV-2 vaccination.

CDR3 sequence reads: CASSLERVGQPQHF. CDR3 coding DNA: TGTGCCAGCAGCTTAGAAAGGGTAGGTCAGCCCCAGCATTTT. The V call is TRBV7-9, the J call TRBJ1-5, with unresolved D. CDR1 and CDR2 (germline): SEHNR, FQNEAQ (reference sequence). The V end was cut by 1 base, the J end by 6 bases, with 10 bases between. The CDR3 runs 14 residues.